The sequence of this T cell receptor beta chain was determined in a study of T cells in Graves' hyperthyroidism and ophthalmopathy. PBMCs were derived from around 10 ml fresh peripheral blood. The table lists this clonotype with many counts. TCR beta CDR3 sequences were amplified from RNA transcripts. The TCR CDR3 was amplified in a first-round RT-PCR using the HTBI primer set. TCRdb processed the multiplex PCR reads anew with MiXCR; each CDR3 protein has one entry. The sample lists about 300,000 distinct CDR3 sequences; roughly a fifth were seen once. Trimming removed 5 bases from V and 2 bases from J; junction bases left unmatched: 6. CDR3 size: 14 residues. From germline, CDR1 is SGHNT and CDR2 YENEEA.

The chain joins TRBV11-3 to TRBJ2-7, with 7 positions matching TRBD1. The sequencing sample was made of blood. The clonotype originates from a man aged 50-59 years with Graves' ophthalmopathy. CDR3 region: CASSQRTGPYEQYF. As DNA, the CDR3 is TGTGCCAGCAGCCAACGGACAGGCCCCTACGAGCAGTACTTC.